Following are 28 T cell receptor beta chains from one sample sequenced in a study of cytomegalovirus exposure and HLA in healthy donors. With 60 Vbeta and 13 Jbeta primers, the PCR was carried out. Produced via immunoSEQ multiplex PCR; TCRdb's table is partial and in-frame only. Among about 25,000 clones, roughly 79% were seen once, and the ten largest hold around 4.5%. The specimen sequenced was PBMCs. The receptor set was obtained from a male donor in good health and CMV-seronegative.

This chain connects TRBV9 to TRBJ2-5, with D hard to call. Germline CDR1 is SGDLS and CDR2 is YYNGEE. The germline V and J ends were trimmed by 0 bases and 2 bases, with 14 bases remaining between them. The CDR3 extends over 16 amino acids. As DNA, the CDR3 is TGTGCCAGCAGCGTAGGAAGGAGTAATTTACAAGAGACCCAGTACTTC. Its protein is CASSVGRSNLQETQYF.

The chain recombines TRBV7-2 with TRBJ1-5; 10 nucleotides agree with TRBD1. CDR1 and CDR2 from the germline V gene are SGHTA and FQGNSA. The V gene end was trimmed by 4 bases and the J gene end by 1 base; junction bases not matched to a gene: 4. The CDR3 has 16 amino acids. CDR3 residues: CTSSSPGQGSNQPQHF. Written as DNA, the CDR3 is TGTACCAGCAGCTCCCCGGGACAGGGGAGCAATCAGCCCCAGCATTTT.

The V gene is TRBV11-1, the J gene TRBJ2-5, with 7 bases identical to TRBD1. CDR3 length: 16 amino acids. Germline CDR1 is SGHAT and CDR2 is FQDESV (reference sequence). Trimming removed 2 bases from V and 3 bases from J; junction bases left unmatched: 9. The CDR3 region is CASSLSPGTDKETQYF. The CDR3 DNA reads as TGTGCCAGCAGCTTATCCCCCGGGACAGATAAAGAGACCCAGTACTTC.

The chain is built from TRBV27 and TRBJ2-5; D is ambiguous. Gene TRBJ2-7 matches the end of the DNA better, so the J call may be wrong. The CDR3 covers 13 residues. CDR1 MNHEY and CDR2 SMNVEV come from the germline V gene (reference sequence). CDR3 in DNA: TGTGCCAGCAGTTTCGGCGGTACCTACGAGCAGTACTTC. It encodes CASSFGGTYEQYF.

J is TRBJ2-3 and V is TRBV6-1, with TRBD2 matching 10 bases. The CDR3 runs 16 residues. The germline V gene has CDR1 MNHNS and CDR2 SASEGT. V lost 2 bases, J lost 1 base, and 3 bases stayed unmatched. The CDR3 DNA reads as TGTGCCAGCAGTGAATTTCTAGCGGGGGGCACAGATACGCAGTATTTT. Translated: CASSEFLAGGTDTQYF.

V usage is TRBV2 and J usage is TRBJ2-1; 7 nucleotides line up with TRBD1. CDR1 and CDR2 from the germline V gene are SNHLY and FYNNEI. CDR3 length: 13 amino acids. V lost 10 bases to trimming and J lost 8 bases; unmatched junction nucleotides: 11. Here the CDR3 reads CATATGNVHEQFF. CDR3 in DNA: TGTGCCACTGCGACAGGGAATGTCCATGAGCAGTTCTTC.

The rearrangement joins TRBV28 to TRBJ1-5; a weak D match, TRBD1 (5 bases). V lost 5 bases and J 9 bases, leaving 23 bases between the germline ends. The CDR3 is 16 amino acids. CDR1 is MDHEN and CDR2 is SYDVKM in the germline V gene. CDR3 amino acids: CASSPPIQGRAMPQHF. CDR3 DNA sequence: TGTGCCAGCAGTCCCCCCATTCAGGGTCGGGCTATGCCCCAGCATTTT.

J is TRBJ1-2 and V is TRBV5-1, with 8 bases lining up with TRBD1. The V gene end was trimmed by 5 bases and the J gene end by 5 bases; junction bases not matched to a gene: 8. The germline gives CDR1 SGHRS, CDR2 YFSETQ. The CDR3 has 14 amino acids. Here the CDR3 DNA reads TGCGCCAGCAGTGGACAGGGCCCTCGGTATGGCTACACCTTC. Residues: CASSGQGPRYGYTF.

The chain couples TRBV9 to TRBJ2-1, with 9 positions matching TRBD2. Germline V gene sequence: CDR1 SGDLS, CDR2 YYNGEE. V was clipped by 3 bases and J by 4 bases; unmatched bases: 5. The CDR3 consists of 15 residues. The CDR3 coding sequence is TGTGCCAGCAGCGGTACTAGCGGGTCTTACAATGAGCAGTTCTTC. This translates into CASSGTSGSYNEQFF.

The chain couples TRBV7-2 to TRBJ2-3; TRBD2 aligns across 7 bases. After removal of 5 bases from V and 0 bases from J, the junction contained 5 bases not matched to a gene. In germline, CDR1 is SGHTA, CDR2 FQGNSA. This CDR3 spans 15 amino acids. CDR3 bases: TGTGCCAGCAGCCTTGTGCGGGGGAGCACAGATACGCAGTATTTT. Protein sequence: CASSLVRGSTDTQYF.

The genes are TRBV11-2 and TRBJ2-2; D possibly corresponds to TRBD2 (7 bases). The CDR3 runs 12 residues. Between the trimmed V and J ends, which lost 11 bases and 7 bases, there was a span of 14 bases. Germline-derived CDR1 and CDR2 are SGHAT and FQNNGV. This CDR3 reads CAGGGRLGELFF. The DNA of the CDR3 is TGTGCCGGGGGGGGCCGCCTCGGGGAGCTGTTTTTT. The full variable domain, in which reference TRBV11-2 and TRBJ2-2 provide the parts outside the CDR3, is EAGVAQSPRYKIIEKRQSVAFWCNPISGHATLYWYQQILGQGPKLLIQFQNNGVVDDSQLPKDRFSAERLKGVDSTLKIQPAKLEDSAVYLCAGGGRLGELFFGEGSRLTVL.

The chain recombines TRBV19 with TRBJ2-7; perhaps TRBD2 as D (6 bases). There are 14 residues in the CDR3. V lost 3 bases to trimming and J lost 3 bases, with 12 bases between them. CDR1 and CDR2 (germline): LNHDA, SQIVND (reference sequence). The CDR3 DNA sequence: TGTGCCAGTAGTATCCCGGGGGAGGTCTACGAGCAGTACTTC. It yields the protein CASSIPGEVYEQYF.

The chain has TRBV7-8 and TRBJ1-5; a weak D match, TRBD1 (5 bases). Germline V lookup: CDR1 SGHVS, CDR2 FQNEAQ. The CDR3 consists of 13 residues. V was cut by 5 bases and J by 7 bases, with 12 bases left in between. The CDR3 spells CASSKTASQPQHF. The CDR3 DNA follows: TGTGCCAGCAGCAAGACAGCTTCGCAGCCCCAGCATTTT.

V gene TRBV27 combines with J gene TRBJ2-7; 7 nucleotides align to TRBD1. Losses at the gene ends were 0 bases for V and 6 bases for J; bases not matched to a gene: 2. Germline V lookup: CDR1 MNHEY, CDR2 SMNVEV (reference sequence). This CDR3 contains 13 residues. The CDR3 DNA reads as TGTGCCAGCAGTTTATCTACAGGGGTCGAGCAGTACTTC. Translation: CASSLSTGVEQYF.

This chain's CDR3 is CASSASGDRVNTIYF. Written as DNA, the CDR3 is TGTGCCAGTAGTGCTTCCGGTGACAGGGTGAACACCATATATTTT. The gene calls are TRBV19 and TRBJ1-3; 7 nucleotides line up with TRBD1. Germline lookup yields CDR1 LNHDA and CDR2 SQIVND (reference sequence). Unmatched junction bases numbered 11, after V lost 5 bases and J lost 7 bases. The CDR3 is made up of 15 amino acids. Variable domain in full (rest from reference TRBV19 and TRBJ1-3): DGGITQSPKYLFRKEGQNVTLSCEQNLNHDAMYWYRQDPGQGLRLIYYSQIVNDFQKGDIAEGYSVSREKKESFPLTVTSAQKNPTAFYLCASSASGDRVNTIYFGEGSWLTVV.

This clone has just one count. This chain connects TRBV5-1 to TRBJ2-2, with a tentative D call TRBD1 (5 bases). Germline CDR1 SGHRS, CDR2 YFSETQ. There are 13 residues in the CDR3. V shed 3 bases and J shed 5 bases, with 8 bases lying between them. CDR3 residues: CASSSTVTGELFF. The CDR3 DNA reads as TGCGCCAGCAGCTCGACAGTGACCGGGGAGCTGTTTTTT. Full variable domain (rest looked up from reference TRBV5-1 and TRBJ2-2): KAGVTQTPRYLIKTRGQQVTLSCSPISGHRSVSWYQQTPGQGLQFLFEYFSETQRNKGNFPGRFSGRQFSNSRSEMNVSTLELGDSALYLCASSSTVTGELFFGEGSRLTVL.

The CDR3 spells CASSLWDLGNQPQHF. The CDR3 coding sequence is TGTGCCAGCAGCCTGTGGGACTTGGGAAATCAGCCCCAGCATTTT. The chain combines TRBV5-6 with TRBJ1-5; possible D gene TRBD1, 5 bases. The CDR3 length is 15 residues. V was shortened by 4 bases and J by 4 bases, with 15 bases between the two germline ends. Germline V gene sequence: CDR1 SGHDT, CDR2 YYEEEE.

CDR3 in amino acids: CASSLGGQTYTEAFF. The CDR3 bases are TGTGCCAGCAGCTTAGGGGGGCAGACTTACACTGAAGCTTTCTTT. The chain employs TRBV7-2 and TRBJ1-1, with D perhaps TRBD1 (6 bases). CDR1 and CDR2 (germline): SGHTA, FQGNSA. Trimming cost V 1 base and J 3 bases, with 12 bases left between them. This CDR3 has 15 amino acids.

The gene calls are TRBV4-2 and TRBJ2-7; the match to TRBD1 covers 7 bases. V lost 2 bases, J lost 0 bases, and 4 bases stayed unmatched. The CDR3 consists of 15 residues. CDR1 is LGHNA, CDR2 YNFKEQ, per germline. CDR3 bases: TGTGCCAGCAGCCAAAGACAGGGTGACTCCTACGAGCAGTACTTC. This sequence encodes CASSQRQGDSYEQYF.

The chain couples TRBV6-5 to TRBJ2-5; D may be TRBD2 (5 bases). Trimming removed 2 bases from V and 1 base from J, with 8 bases in between. The CDR3 sequence is 14 residues long. In germline, CDR1 is MNHEY, CDR2 SVGAGI. The CDR3 sequence is CASSYGRVQETQYF. DNA of the CDR3: TGTGCCAGCAGTTACGGGCGGGTCCAAGAGACCCAGTACTTC.

The V call is TRBV18, the J call TRBJ1-1; TRBD1 is a possible D gene (5 bases). Trimming removed 3 bases from V and 1 base from J, with 15 bases in between. Germline values: CDR1 KGHSH, CDR2 LQKENI. This CDR3 has 16 residues. The CDR3 spells CASSPIAGLGNTEAFF. The CDR3 coding sequence is TGTGCCAGCTCACCCATCGCGGGACTGGGGAACACTGAAGCTTTCTTT.

The chain links TRBV28 to TRBJ2-1; the match to TRBD1 covers 7 bases. CDR1 is MDHEN, CDR2 SYDVKM, per germline. This CDR3 spans 13 amino acids. V was pared by 5 bases and J by 14 bases, with 12 bases of the junction left unmatched. CDR3 sequence reads: CASSLTGPLGEFF. CDR3 coding DNA: TGTGCCAGCAGTCTGACAGGGCCTTTAGGGGAGTTCTTC.

In its sample, this clone ranks as large. This chain joins TRBV6-6 and TRBJ1-1; D gene ambiguous. CDR3 length equals 14 residues. Germline CDR1 is MNHNY and CDR2 is SVGAGI (reference sequence). Trimming cost V 0 bases and J 11 bases, with 16 bases left between them. Written as DNA, the CDR3 is TGTGCCAGCAGTTACTCGAACCCATACGAGGTGGCTTTCTTT. Translating it yields CASSYSNPYEVAFF.

V gene TRBV7-9 combines with J gene TRBJ1-6; D call uncertain. CDR3 length: 15 residues. Germline CDR1 and CDR2: SEHNR and FQNEAQ (reference sequence). The V end was cut by 4 bases, the J end by 7 bases, with 14 bases between. The CDR3 DNA is TGTGCCAGCAGCTCCGCAGGCCCCCTAAATTCACCCCTCCACTTT. Its translation: CASSSAGPLNSPLHF.

The chain uses TRBV30 and TRBJ2-5, with a weak D call TRBD2 (6 bases). The DNA matches TRBJ2-7 better at its end, which makes the J call doubtful. The V gene's germline CDR1 is GTSNPN and CDR2 SVGIG (reference sequence). This CDR3 is 13 amino acids long. In DNA form, the CDR3 reads TGTGCCGGGGAAGGTAGCGGAACCTACGAGCAGTACTTC. Its protein is CAGEGSGTYEQYF.

The chain combines TRBV11-2 with TRBJ2-7; TRBD2 agrees at 11 bases. This CDR3 has 17 amino acids. Per germline, CDR1 SGHAT and CDR2 FQNNGV. The trim removed 5 bases at V and 0 bases at J, leaving 9 bases unmatched. CDR3: CASSSWTSGFSSYEQYF. The DNA of the CDR3 is TGTGCCAGCAGCAGTTGGACTAGCGGGTTTAGCTCCTACGAGCAGTACTTC.

The chain carries TRBV28 and TRBJ2-1; tentative D call: TRBD1 (5 bases). Germline CDR1 reads MDHEN; CDR2 reads SYDVKM. There are 16 residues in the CDR3. V dropped 6 bases and J dropped 0 bases, with 15 bases sitting between them. Written as DNA, the CDR3 is TGTGCCAGCAGGACCCAAGACACAGGCTCCTACAATGAGCAGTTCTTC. It encodes CASRTQDTGSYNEQFF.

This clone was seen a single time. The V and J genes are TRBV15 and TRBJ2-3, with 8 positions matching TRBD2. This CDR3 is built from 16 residues. V was clipped by 1 base and J by 6 bases; unmatched bases: 9. Germline CDR1 reads LNHNV; CDR2 reads YYDKDF (reference sequence). As DNA, the CDR3 is TGTGCCACCAGCAGAGCGGCGGGGGGTCCCCTGGATACGCAGTATTTT. The encoded protein is CATSRAAGGPLDTQYF.